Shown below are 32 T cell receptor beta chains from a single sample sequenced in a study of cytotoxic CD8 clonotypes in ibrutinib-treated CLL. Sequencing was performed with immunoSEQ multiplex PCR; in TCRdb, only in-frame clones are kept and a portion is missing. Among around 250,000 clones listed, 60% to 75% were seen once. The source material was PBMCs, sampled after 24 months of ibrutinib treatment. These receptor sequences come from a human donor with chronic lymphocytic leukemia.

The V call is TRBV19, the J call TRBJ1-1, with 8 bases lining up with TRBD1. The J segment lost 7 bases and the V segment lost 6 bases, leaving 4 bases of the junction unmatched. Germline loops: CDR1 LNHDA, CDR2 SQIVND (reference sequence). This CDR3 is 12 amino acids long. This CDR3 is CASSRGQVEAFF. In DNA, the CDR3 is TGTGCCAGTAGCAGGGGGCAAGTTGAAGCTTTCTTT.

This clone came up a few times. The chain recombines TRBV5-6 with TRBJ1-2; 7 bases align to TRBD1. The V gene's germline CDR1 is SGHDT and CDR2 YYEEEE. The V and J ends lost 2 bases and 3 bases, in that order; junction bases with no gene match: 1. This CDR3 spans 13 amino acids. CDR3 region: CASSLGGDYGYTF. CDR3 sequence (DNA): TGTGCCAGCAGCTTAGGGGGCGACTATGGCTACACCTTC.

CDR3 bases: TGTGCCAGCAGTGGGGCTAGCGGGAGGGCAACCTACAATGAGCAGTTCTTC. Translation gives CASSGASGRATYNEQFF. This chain links TRBV6-1 with TRBJ2-1; 12 bases line up with TRBD2. The germline V gene encodes CDR1 MNHNS and CDR2 SASEGT. The CDR3 consists of 17 residues. V shed 4 bases, J shed 2 bases, and the junction held 6 bases outside the gene matches.

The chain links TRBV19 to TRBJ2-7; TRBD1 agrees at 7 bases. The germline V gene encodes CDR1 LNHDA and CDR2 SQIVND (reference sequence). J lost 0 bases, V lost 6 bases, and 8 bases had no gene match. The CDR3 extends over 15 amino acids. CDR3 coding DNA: TGTGCCAGTAGGGAGACAGGGACGAACTCCTACGAGCAGTACTTC. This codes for CASRETGTNSYEQYF.

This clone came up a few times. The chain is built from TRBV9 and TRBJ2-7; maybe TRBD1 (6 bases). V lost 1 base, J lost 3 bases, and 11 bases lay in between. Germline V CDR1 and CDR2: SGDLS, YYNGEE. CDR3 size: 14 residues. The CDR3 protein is CASSVQGWGYEQYF. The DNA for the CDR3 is TGTGCCAGCAGCGTACAGGGGTGGGGCTACGAGCAGTACTTC.

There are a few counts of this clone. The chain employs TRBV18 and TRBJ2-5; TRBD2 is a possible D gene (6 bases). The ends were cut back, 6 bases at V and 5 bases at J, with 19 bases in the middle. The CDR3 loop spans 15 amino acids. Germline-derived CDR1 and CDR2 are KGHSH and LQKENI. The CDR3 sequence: CASSLSGESAETQYF. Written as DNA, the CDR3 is TGTGCCAGCTCCCTATCGGGGGAGAGTGCGGAGACCCAGTACTTC.

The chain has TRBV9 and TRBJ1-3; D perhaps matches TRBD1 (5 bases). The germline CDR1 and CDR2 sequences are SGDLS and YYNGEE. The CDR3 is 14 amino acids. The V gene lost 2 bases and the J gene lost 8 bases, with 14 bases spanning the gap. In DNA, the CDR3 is TGTGCCAGCAGCGTCGGTGGTACGGGGGACACCATATATTTT. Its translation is CASSVGGTGDTIYF.

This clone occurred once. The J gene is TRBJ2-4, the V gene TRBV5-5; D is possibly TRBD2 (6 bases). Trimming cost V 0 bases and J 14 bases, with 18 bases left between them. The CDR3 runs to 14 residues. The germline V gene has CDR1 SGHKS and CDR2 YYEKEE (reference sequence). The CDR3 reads CASSLGLRETIEYF. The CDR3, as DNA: TGTGCCAGCAGCTTGGGTCTCCGGGAGACAATCGAGTACTTC.

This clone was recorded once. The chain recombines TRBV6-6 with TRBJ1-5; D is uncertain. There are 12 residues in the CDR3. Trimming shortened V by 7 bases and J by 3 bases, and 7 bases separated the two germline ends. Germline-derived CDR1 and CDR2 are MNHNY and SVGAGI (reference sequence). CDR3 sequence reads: CASTSANQPQHF. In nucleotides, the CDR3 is TGTGCCAGCACGAGTGCCAATCAGCCCCAGCATTTT.

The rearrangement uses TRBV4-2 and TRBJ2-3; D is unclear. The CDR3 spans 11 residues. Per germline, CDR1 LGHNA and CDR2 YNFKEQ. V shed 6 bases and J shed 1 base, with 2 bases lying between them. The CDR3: CASRGTDTQYF. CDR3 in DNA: TGTGCCAGCAGGGGCACAGATACGCAGTATTTT.

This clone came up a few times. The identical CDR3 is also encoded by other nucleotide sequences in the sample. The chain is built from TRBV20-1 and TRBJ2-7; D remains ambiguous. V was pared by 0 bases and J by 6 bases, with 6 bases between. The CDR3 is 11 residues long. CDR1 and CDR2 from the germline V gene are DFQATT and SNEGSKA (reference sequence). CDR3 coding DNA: TGCAGTGCTAGAGATCGGGCCGAGCAGTACTTC. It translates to CSARDRAEQYF.

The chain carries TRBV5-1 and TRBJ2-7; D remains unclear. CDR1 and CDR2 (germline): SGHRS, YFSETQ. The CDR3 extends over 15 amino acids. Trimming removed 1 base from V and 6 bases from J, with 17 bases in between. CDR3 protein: CASSLLSPDRSEQYF. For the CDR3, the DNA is TGCGCCAGCAGCTTGCTTTCTCCAGACCGGAGCGAGCAGTACTTC.

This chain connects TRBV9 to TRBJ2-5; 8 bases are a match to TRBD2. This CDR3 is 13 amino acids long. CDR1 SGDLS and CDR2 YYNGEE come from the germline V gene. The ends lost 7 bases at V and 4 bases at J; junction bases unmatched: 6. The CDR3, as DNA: TGTGCCAGCTCGGCCGGGAGGGTAGAGACCCAGTACTTC. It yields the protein CASSAGRVETQYF.

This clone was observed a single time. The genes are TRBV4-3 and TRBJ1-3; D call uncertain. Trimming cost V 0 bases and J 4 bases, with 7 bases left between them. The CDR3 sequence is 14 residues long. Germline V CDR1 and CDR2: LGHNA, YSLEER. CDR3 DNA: TGCGCCAGCAGCCAAGATTACACAGGAAACACCATATATTTT. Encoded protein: CASSQDYTGNTIYF.

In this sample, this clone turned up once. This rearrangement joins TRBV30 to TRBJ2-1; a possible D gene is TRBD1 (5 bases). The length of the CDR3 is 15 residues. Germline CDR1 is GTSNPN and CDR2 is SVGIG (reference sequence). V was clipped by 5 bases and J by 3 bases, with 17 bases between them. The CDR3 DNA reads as TGTGCCTGGTCTTCTATGCAGGGTATCTACAATGAGCAGTTCTTC. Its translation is CAWSSMQGIYNEQFF.

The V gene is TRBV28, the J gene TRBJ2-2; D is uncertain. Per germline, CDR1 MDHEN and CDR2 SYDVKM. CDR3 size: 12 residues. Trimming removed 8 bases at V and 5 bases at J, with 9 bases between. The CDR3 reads CASGRATGELFF. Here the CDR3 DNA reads TGTGCCAGCGGTAGAGCTACCGGGGAGCTGTTTTTT.

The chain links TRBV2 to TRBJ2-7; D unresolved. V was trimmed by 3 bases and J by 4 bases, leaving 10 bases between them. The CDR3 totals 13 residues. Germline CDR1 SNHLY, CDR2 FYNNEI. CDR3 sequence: CASSEENVYEQYF. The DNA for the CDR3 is TGTGCCAGCAGTGAGGAAAACGTTTACGAGCAGTACTTC.

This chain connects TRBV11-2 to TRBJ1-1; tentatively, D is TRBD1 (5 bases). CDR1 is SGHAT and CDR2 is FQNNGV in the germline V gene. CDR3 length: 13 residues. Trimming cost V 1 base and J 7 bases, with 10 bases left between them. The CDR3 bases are TGTGCCAGCAGCTTAGCGGGGGACGGTGAAGCTTTCTTT. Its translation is CASSLAGDGEAFF.

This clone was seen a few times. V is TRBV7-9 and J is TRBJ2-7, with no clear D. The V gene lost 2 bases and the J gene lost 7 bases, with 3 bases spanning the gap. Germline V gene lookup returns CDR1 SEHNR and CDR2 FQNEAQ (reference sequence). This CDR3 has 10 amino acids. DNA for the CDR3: TGTGCCAGCAGCTTATCGGAGCAGTACTTC. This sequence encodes CASSLSEQYF.

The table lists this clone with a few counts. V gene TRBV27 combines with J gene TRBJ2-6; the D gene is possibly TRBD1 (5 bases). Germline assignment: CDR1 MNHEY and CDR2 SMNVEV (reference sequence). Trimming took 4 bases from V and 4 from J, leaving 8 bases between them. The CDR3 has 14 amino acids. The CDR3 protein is CASSSGIGANVLTF. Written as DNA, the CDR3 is TGTGCCAGCAGTTCAGGGATCGGGGCCAACGTCCTGACTTTC.

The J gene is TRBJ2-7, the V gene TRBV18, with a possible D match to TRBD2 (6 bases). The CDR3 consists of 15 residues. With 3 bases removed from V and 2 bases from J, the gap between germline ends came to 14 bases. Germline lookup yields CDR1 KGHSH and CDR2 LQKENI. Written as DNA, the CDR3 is TGTGCCAGCTCACCGGAACGGGGGAAAACCTACGAGCAGTACTTC. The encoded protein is CASSPERGKTYEQYF.

CDR3 sequence reads: CASSLNPPGHHNEQFF. The CDR3, as DNA: TGTGCCAGCAGCTTAAATCCCCCCGGGCACCACAATGAGCAGTTCTTC. The chain carries TRBV7-3 and TRBJ2-1; D gene uncertain. The CDR3 is 16 residues long. The germline CDR1 and CDR2 sequences are SGHTA and FQGTGA. V lost 1 base and J 5 bases, leaving 15 bases between the germline ends.

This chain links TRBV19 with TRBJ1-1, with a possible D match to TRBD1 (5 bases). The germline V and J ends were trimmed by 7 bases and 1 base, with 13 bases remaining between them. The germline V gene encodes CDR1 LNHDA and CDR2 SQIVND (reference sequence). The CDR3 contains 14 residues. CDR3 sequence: CASTEDGQNTEAFF. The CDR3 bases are TGTGCCAGTACTGAAGACGGACAGAACACTGAAGCTTTCTTT.

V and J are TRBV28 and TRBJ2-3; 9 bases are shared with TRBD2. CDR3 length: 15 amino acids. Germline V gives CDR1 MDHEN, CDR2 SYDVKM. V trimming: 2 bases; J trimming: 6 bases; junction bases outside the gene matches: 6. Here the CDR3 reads CASSLAAGGMDTQYF. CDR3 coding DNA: TGTGCCAGCAGTTTAGCGGCGGGAGGGATGGATACGCAGTATTTT.

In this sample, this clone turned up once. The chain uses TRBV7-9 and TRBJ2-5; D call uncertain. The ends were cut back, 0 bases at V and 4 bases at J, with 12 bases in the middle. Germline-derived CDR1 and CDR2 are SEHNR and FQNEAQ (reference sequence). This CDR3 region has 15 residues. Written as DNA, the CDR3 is TGTGCCAGCAGCTTAGCCCTGGAGATGACAGAGACCCAGTACTTC. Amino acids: CASSLALEMTETQYF.

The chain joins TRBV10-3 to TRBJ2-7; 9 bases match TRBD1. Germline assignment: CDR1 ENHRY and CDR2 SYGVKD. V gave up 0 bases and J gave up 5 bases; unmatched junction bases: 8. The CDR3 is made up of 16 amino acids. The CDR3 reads CAISESTRQGGDEQYF. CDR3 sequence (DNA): TGTGCCATCAGTGAGTCGACTCGACAGGGGGGCGACGAGCAGTACTTC.

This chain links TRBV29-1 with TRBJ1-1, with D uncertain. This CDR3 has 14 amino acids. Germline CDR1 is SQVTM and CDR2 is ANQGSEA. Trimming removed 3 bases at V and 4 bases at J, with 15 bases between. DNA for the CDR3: TGCAGCGTTGAGGGCCTCCTCTCCCGCACTGAAGCTTTCTTT. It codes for CSVEGLLSRTEAFF.

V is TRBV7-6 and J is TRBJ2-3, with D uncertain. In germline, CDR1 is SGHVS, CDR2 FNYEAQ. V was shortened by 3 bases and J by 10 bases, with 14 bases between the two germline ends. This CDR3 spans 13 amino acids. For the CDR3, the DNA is TGTGCCAGCAGCTTTTCGATTAGTGACTCGCAGTATTTT. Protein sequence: CASSFSISDSQYF.

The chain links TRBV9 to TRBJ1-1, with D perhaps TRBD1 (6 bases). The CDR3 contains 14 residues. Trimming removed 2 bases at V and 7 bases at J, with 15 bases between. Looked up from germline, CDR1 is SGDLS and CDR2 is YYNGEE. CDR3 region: CASSVQDGGVEAFF. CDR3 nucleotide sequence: TGTGCCAGCAGCGTCCAGGATGGGGGCGTTGAAGCTTTCTTT.

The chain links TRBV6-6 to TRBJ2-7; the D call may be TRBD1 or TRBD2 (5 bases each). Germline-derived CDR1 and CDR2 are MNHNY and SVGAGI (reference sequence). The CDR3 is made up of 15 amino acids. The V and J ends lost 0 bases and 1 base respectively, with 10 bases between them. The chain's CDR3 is CASSYSGVTSYEQYF. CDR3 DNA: TGTGCCAGCAGTTACTCGGGGGTAACTTCCTACGAGCAGTACTTC.

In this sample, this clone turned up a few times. In DNA, the CDR3 is TGTGCCAGCAGCGTAGGTGGCCCAGTCTACGAGCAGTACTTC. Protein: CASSVGGPVYEQYF. The chain couples TRBV9 to TRBJ2-7, with unresolved D. The V gene lost 0 bases and the J gene lost 3 bases, with 10 bases spanning the gap. CDR3 size: 14 residues. Germline assignment: CDR1 SGDLS and CDR2 YYNGEE.

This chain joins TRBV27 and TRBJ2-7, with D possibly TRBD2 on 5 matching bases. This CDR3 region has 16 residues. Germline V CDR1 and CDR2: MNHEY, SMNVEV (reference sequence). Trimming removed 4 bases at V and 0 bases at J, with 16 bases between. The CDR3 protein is CASSSPRAGISYEQYF. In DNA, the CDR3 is TGTGCCAGCAGTTCCCCCCGGGCGGGCATCTCCTACGAGCAGTACTTC.